The 28 T cell receptor beta chains in this list originate from one sample, sequenced in a study of T cells after yellow fever vaccination. TCRdb redid the calling of the 5' RACE reads with MiXCR, one entry per CDR3 protein. Of approximately 31,000 distinct CDR3 sequences in the sample, 8% to 11% were seen once. Material: PBMCs, either bulk or a sorted T-cell subset (CD4+, CD8+, memory, or dextramer-sorted; not recorded which), obtained less than 16 days after the first yellow fever vaccination. The receptor set was obtained from a young man who received the YFV17D yellow fever vaccine.

There are many counts of this clonotype. The genes are TRBV7-2 and TRBJ2-3; the D gene could be TRBD1 or TRBD2 (5 bases each). Germline CDR1 is SGHTA and CDR2 is FQGNSA. The CDR3 contains 15 residues. V dropped 3 bases and J dropped 2 bases, with 12 bases sitting between them. The CDR3 sequence: CASSFSRGLTDTQYF. Here the CDR3 DNA reads TGTGCCAGCAGCTTCAGTCGGGGCCTCACAGATACGCAGTATTTT.

This clonotype was recorded many times. The rearrangement joins TRBV5-1 to TRBJ2-1; the match to TRBD2 covers 9 bases. In germline, CDR1 is SGHRS, CDR2 YFSETQ. J lost 4 bases, V lost 4 bases, and 3 bases had no gene match. The CDR3 loop spans 14 amino acids. The CDR3: CASSGSGGYNEQFF. CDR3 nucleotides: TGCGCCAGCAGCGGGAGCGGGGGGTACAATGAGCAGTTCTTC. Drawing the rest from reference TRBV5-1 and TRBJ2-1, the complete variable domain is KAGVTQTPRYLIKTRGQQVTLSCSPISGHRSVSWYQQTPGQGLQFLFEYFSETQRNKGNFPGRFSGRQFSNSRSEMNVSTLELGDSALYLCASSGSGGYNEQFFGPGTRLTVL.

As for this clonotype: This may be a read error: a much more frequent sequence differs by one nucleotide. V is TRBV5-1 and J is TRBJ2-1; 8 nucleotides match TRBD1. Germline lookup yields CDR1 SGHRS and CDR2 YFSETQ. The CDR3 runs 14 residues. CDR3 region: CPSTRQGFYNEQFF. The CDR3 coding sequence is TGCCCCAGCACCCGACAGGGGTTCTACAATGAGCAGTTCTTC.

This clonotype was detected many times. The chain recombines TRBV5-4 with TRBJ2-3; D might be TRBD1 (6 bases). V lost 4 bases and J 6 bases, leaving 15 bases between the germline ends. Germline V gene data show CDR1 as SGHNT and CDR2 as YYREEE (reference sequence). The CDR3 is 14 residues long. CDR3 loop: CASSPFSGEDTQYF. The CDR3 nucleotides are TGTGCCAGCAGCCCCTTTTCAGGGGAGGATACGCAGTATTTT.

This clonotype has at least ten counts. This chain uses TRBV3-1 with TRBJ2-5, with TRBD1 matching over 9 bases. Germline V gene sequence: CDR1 LGHDT, CDR2 YNNKEL (reference sequence). The CDR3 covers 15 residues. Germline trimming cut 3 bases from V and 6 bases from J; bases unmatched to any gene: 8. The CDR3 reads CASSHPGTGYQTQYF. CDR3 in DNA: TGTGCCAGCAGCCATCCCGGGACAGGGTACCAGACCCAGTACTTC.

The chain carries TRBV7-2 and TRBJ2-6; 7 bases align to TRBD2. The J segment lost 2 bases and the V segment lost 5 bases, leaving 6 bases of the junction unmatched. Germline V CDR1 and CDR2: SGHTA, FQGNSA. This CDR3 contains 16 residues. CDR3 nucleotides: TGTGCCAGCAGCCCTCAGCGGGGAGCTGGGGCCAACGTCCTGACTTTC. Encoded protein: CASSPQRGAGANVLTF.

This clonotype came up many times. This sequence joins TRBV9 and TRBJ2-3, with 7 bases lining up with TRBD2. Per the germline V gene, CDR1 is SGDLS and CDR2 is YYNGEE. V lost 3 bases, J lost 2 bases, and 12 bases stayed unmatched. This CDR3 is built from 17 residues. CDR3 sequence (DNA): TGTGCCAGCAGCGGCGGTTTCCGGCGGGGGTACACAGATACGCAGTATTTT. The encoded protein is CASSGGFRRGYTDTQYF.

A note on this clonotype: The junction and the germline gene differ at one end; a read error may be behind it. The chain links TRBV3-1 to TRBJ1-6; D gene unclear. Per the germline V gene, CDR1 is LGHDT and CDR2 is YNNKEL (reference sequence). This CDR3 is 15 amino acids long. The CDR3 spells CASSQGPALGSPLHF. In DNA, the CDR3 is TGTGCCAGTAGCCAAGGCCCGGCGTTGGGTTCACCCCTCCACTTT. Together with reference TRBV3-1 and TRBJ1-6, the CDR3 gives the full variable domain: DTAVSQTPKYLVTQMGNDKSIKCEQNLGHDTMYWYKQDSKKFLKIMFSYNNKELIINETVPNRFSPKSPDKAHLNLHINSLELGDSAVYFCASSQGPALGSPLHFGNGTRLTVT.

This clonotype was observed a handful of times. The CDR3 DNA reads as TGTGCCAGCTCAGCACAGGGGGACGCCAATCAGCCCCAGCATTTT. Translating gives CASSAQGDANQPQHF. V and J are TRBV18 and TRBJ1-5; 8 positions agree with TRBD1. The CDR3 totals 15 residues. V trimming: 5 bases; J trimming: 3 bases; junction bases outside the gene matches: 6. Germline V CDR1 and CDR2: KGHSH, LQKENI.

This clonotype showed up many times. The chain employs TRBV9 and TRBJ2-3; the D is unclear. The CDR3 sequence is 16 residues long. Trimming removed 0 bases at V and 2 bases at J, with 13 bases between. Germline V gene lookup returns CDR1 SGDLS and CDR2 YYNGEE. The CDR3 coding sequence is TGTGCCAGCAGCGTAGGGGCAGTGGATTTCACAGATACGCAGTATTTT. It encodes CASSVGAVDFTDTQYF.

This clonotype was counted many times. V is TRBV28 and J is TRBJ2-1, with 8 bases aligning to TRBD2. This CDR3 contains 16 residues. CDR1 and CDR2 from the germline V gene are MDHEN and SYDVKM. With V trimmed by 6 bases and J by 8 bases, 15 bases remained unmatched. CDR3 region: CASRRPGGFLVDEQFF. In nucleotides, the CDR3 is TGTGCCAGCAGACGACCGGGGGGGTTTTTGGTCGATGAGCAGTTCTTC.

As regards this clonotype: This may stem from a read error, because a much larger clone lies one nucleotide away. The gene calls are TRBV7-8 and TRBJ2-7; D gene uncertain. CDR1 SGHVS and CDR2 FQNEAQ come from the germline V gene. Trimming left V 4 bases short and J 2 bases short, with 15 bases between. The CDR3 runs 15 residues. The CDR3, as DNA: TGTGCCAGCAGCTCCCCGATGTGTGGGGCCTACGAGCAGTACGTC. Translation gives CASSSPMCGAYEQYV.

Many counts were recorded for this clonotype. This rearrangement joins TRBV5-1 to TRBJ2-3; 7 bases are a match to TRBD1. The length of the CDR3 is 19 residues. V dropped 3 bases and J dropped 2; count of bases not matched to a gene: 18. CDR1 and CDR2 (germline): SGHRS, YFSETQ. CDR3 in DNA: TGCGCCAGCAGCTCGGGACAGAGTCTAGGGACCTATGACACAGATACGCAGTATTTT. Residues: CASSSGQSLGTYDTDTQYF.

This clonotype showed up just a few times. This chain links TRBV2 with TRBJ2-2, with 9 bases lining up with TRBD1. The V segment lost 6 bases and the J segment 2 bases; nucleotides outside the gene matches: 7. From germline, CDR1 is SNHLY and CDR2 FYNNEI. There are 16 residues in the CDR3. CDR3 region: CASRPTGGANTGELFF. CDR3 coding DNA: TGTGCCAGCAGACCCACAGGGGGCGCAAACACCGGGGAGCTGTTTTTT. The full variable domain, rest sourced from reference TRBV2 and TRBJ2-2, is EPEVTQTPSHQVTQMGQEVILRCVPISNHLYFYWYRQILGQKVEFLVSFYNNEISEKSEIFDDQFSVERPDGSNFTLKIRSTKLEDSAMYFCASRPTGGANTGELFFGEGSRLTVL.

This clonotype was observed many times. The rearrangement links TRBV4-1 to TRBJ1-6, with D perhaps TRBD1 (5 bases). The ends were cut back, 0 bases at V and 4 bases at J, with 13 bases in the middle. This CDR3 is 17 amino acids long. Germline CDR1 and CDR2: MGHRA and YSYEKL. The CDR3 coding sequence is TGCGCCAGCAGCCAAGACTCGGGACGGAATTATAATTCACCCCTCCACTTT. The encoded protein is CASSQDSGRNYNSPLHF.

This clonotype has a count of ten or more. CDR3 nucleotide sequence: TGCGCCAGCAGCCAACAACTCCAATACGGGACAGGGAGAAGTAATCCCCTCCACTTT. It codes for CASSQQLQYGTGRSNPLHF. The V call is TRBV4-3, the J call TRBJ1-6, with TRBD1 identical over 9 bases. With 2 bases clipped from V and 13 bases from J, the junction kept 21 bases outside the gene matches. The germline gives CDR1 LGHNA, CDR2 YSLEER. The CDR3 covers 19 residues.

This clonotype was seen ten or more times. The V call is TRBV20-1, the J call TRBJ1-5; D is ambiguous. The V end lost 4 bases, the J end lost 4 bases, and 14 bases lay between the germline ends. The CDR3 spans 14 residues. Germline CDR1 is DFQATT and CDR2 is SNEGSKA (reference sequence). The CDR3 nucleotides are TGCAGTGCTACAACTTCATATACAAATCAGCCCCAGCATTTT. Its translation: CSATTSYTNQPQHF.

Ten or more counts support this clonotype. The chain carries TRBV4-3 and TRBJ2-6; no clear D gene. CDR1 and CDR2 (germline): LGHNA, YSLEER. V shed 1 base and J shed 0 bases, with 10 bases lying between them. This CDR3 has 17 residues. CDR3 protein: CASSQGDTSSGANVLTF. CDR3 DNA: TGCGCCAGCAGCCAAGGAGACACCTCCTCTGGGGCCAACGTCCTGACTTTC.

This clonotype was recorded many times. V is TRBV12-3 or TRBV12-4 and J is TRBJ2-3; tentative D call: TRBD2 (5 bases). V shed 10 bases and J shed 11 bases, with 22 bases lying between them. CDR3 length: 13 residues. CDR3 amino acids: CATSSTLAGWQYF. CDR3 coding DNA: TGTGCCACCTCGAGTACTCTAGCTGGTTGGCAGTATTTT.

This chain connects TRBV7-9 to TRBJ2-2; D is unclear. Trimming removed 10 bases at V and 7 bases at J, with 19 bases between. Germline assignment: CDR1 SEHNR and CDR2 FQNEAQ (reference sequence). There are 14 residues in the CDR3. The DNA of the CDR3 is TGTGCCATGGGCCCCGGCCGGCTCGGCGGGGAGCTGTTTTTT. Translation gives CAMGPGRLGGELFF.

This clonotype was seen repeatedly, ten times or more. This chain links TRBV7-3 with TRBJ2-1; D unresolved. V lost 5 bases to trimming and J lost 4 bases, with 15 bases between them. Germline values: CDR1 SGHTA, CDR2 FQGTGA. CDR3 size: 15 residues. The CDR3 is CASSPSAQQYNEQFF. DNA for the CDR3: TGTGCCAGCAGCCCCTCGGCACAACAATACAATGAGCAGTTCTTC.

This clonotype was detected ten times or more. V and J are TRBV20-1 and TRBJ1-1; 8 bases agree with TRBD1. This CDR3 spans 13 amino acids. Trimming at V came to 6 bases and at J to 1 base, leaving 4 bases not matched to a gene. Germline V gives CDR1 DFQATT, CDR2 SNEGSKA (reference sequence). The CDR3 coding sequence is TGCAGTGCGCCGGGACAGGCGAACACTGAAGCTTTCTTT. Its translation: CSAPGQANTEAFF.

In this sample, this clonotype turned up many times. The chain combines TRBV7-9 with TRBJ2-1, with D maybe TRBD1 (6 bases). Between the trimmed V and J ends, which lost 4 bases and 2 bases, there was a span of 15 bases. Germline V gene data show CDR1 as SEHNR and CDR2 as FQNEAQ (reference sequence). The CDR3 has 16 residues. The CDR3 DNA reads as TGTGCCAGCAGCTCCAGACAGGCTGGGACCTACAATGAGCAGTTCTTC. Translation gives CASSSRQAGTYNEQFF.

This clonotype was found many times. The chain has TRBV6-5 and TRBJ1-2, with D unclear. V lost 2 bases, J lost 6 bases, and 10 bases lay in between. Looked up from germline, CDR1 is MNHEY and CDR2 is SVGAGI. This CDR3 is built from 13 residues. The DNA of the CDR3 is TGTGCCAGCAGTTACCGGGGTAGGGATGGCTACACCTTC. Translation: CASSYRGRDGYTF.

In this sample, this clonotype turned up a few times. This chain's CDR3 is CASSVLPKNTEAFF. The DNA for the CDR3 is TGTGCCAGCAGCGTACTTCCTAAGAACACTGAAGCTTTCTTT. J is TRBJ1-1 and V is TRBV9; D unresolved. Germline V gene sequence: CDR1 SGDLS, CDR2 YYNGEE. Trimming left V 1 base short and J 1 base short, with 8 bases between. The CDR3 extends over 14 amino acids.

This clonotype was seen repeatedly, ten times or more. The J gene is TRBJ2-5, the V gene TRBV7-6; TRBD1 might be the D (5 bases). There are 16 residues in the CDR3. The V end was cut by 4 bases, the J end by 2 bases, with 17 bases between. From germline, CDR1 is SGHVS and CDR2 FNYEAQ. Here the CDR3 reads CASSSRIWGTQETQYF. For the CDR3, the DNA is TGTGCCAGCAGCTCCCGGATCTGGGGCACACAAGAGACCCAGTACTTC.

A note on this clonotype: Relative to the germline gene, one junction end is altered; a read error may explain this. This chain connects TRBV5-1 to TRBJ2-5, with D perhaps TRBD1 (7 bases). Germline assignment: CDR1 SGHRS and CDR2 YFSETQ. The CDR3 is 16 amino acids. The CDR3 sequence: CASSLASGGYHETQYF. The DNA for the CDR3 is TGCGCCAGCAGCTTGGCCTCAGGGGGGTACCATGAGACCCAGTACTTC.

This clonotype appeared many times. This chain uses TRBV4-3 with TRBJ1-2, with TRBD1 as a possible D gene (6 bases). Germline V lookup: CDR1 LGHNA, CDR2 YSLEER. The CDR3 extends over 16 amino acids. V was shortened by 0 bases and J by 4 bases, with 15 bases between the two germline ends. CDR3 sequence (DNA): TGCGCCAGCAGCCAAGATTACGGGGGCGGAGGCTATGGCTACACCTTC. This gives the protein CASSQDYGGGGYGYTF.